The following is a TCR beta chain sequence with its context. Its antigen remains unidentified. This specimen belongs to a study of shared clonotypes between healthy human individuals. On the study more broadly: Three CD4 naive, three CD4 memory, two CD8 naive and one CD8 memory plate were used per donor. Study results and caveats: It was only blood that was sampled, and tissue repertoires likely differ. In a few donors, 4.5% to 5.5% of naive CD4 clonotypes appeared in common.

CD45RO-negative cells were positively selected for CCR7, leaving out terminally differentiated effector memory CD45RA+ cells. Sorted-subset replicate PCR reactions contained 150 to 200 ng DNA, corresponding to some 28,000 T cell genomes. Sequencing used immunoSEQ multiplex PCR; TCRdb keeps in-frame clones, though not all of them. The table lists roughly 600,000 clones, 95% to 98% of them singletons. Sequenced: naive CD8+ T cells sorted from blood. This clonotype originated in a man younger than 45 in good health.

Written as DNA, the CDR3 is TGTGCCAGTAGTCCGGGACTAGCGGGAACGGGCTCCTTGAATCCCTACGAGCAGTACTTC. Translating gives CASSPGLAGTGSLNPYEQYF. The V and J genes are TRBV19 and TRBJ2-7; 13 nucleotides agree with TRBD2. Germline assignment: CDR1 LNHDA and CDR2 SQIVND (reference sequence). This CDR3 region has 20 residues. V shed 5 bases, J shed 2 bases, and the junction held 18 bases outside the gene matches.